One and the same sample provided the 18 T cell receptor beta chains below, sequenced in a study of T cell clonality in common variable immunodeficiency. Their specific antigens are unknown. TCRdb keeps only in-frame clones here, not all; method: immunoSEQ multiplex PCR. This repertoire lists about 20,000 clones without singletons; under 3% sits in the top ten. Notes on the study in general: In common variable immunodeficiency, TCR beta chains reportedly carried fewer deletions and N-nucleotide insertions.

The sequenced sample was peripheral blood mononuclear cells. The receptors were sampled from a human donor with common variable immunodeficiency.

Regarding this clone: The CDR3 end falls 3 residues outside the read, so it is completed with the germline J gene. This sequence joins TRBV18 and TRBJ1-4, with 7 positions matching TRBD1. Germline assignment: CDR1 KGHSH and CDR2 LQKENI. V gave up 6 bases and J gave up 8 bases; unmatched junction bases: 12. The CDR3 has 15 residues. The chain's CDR3 is CASSREGAFLEKLFF. The sequenced part of the CDR3 DNA is TGTGCCAGCTCCCGAGAGGGGGCTTTTTTGGAAAAA.

Comment on this clone: The CDR3 extends 3 residues past the end of the read, so its final part is completed from the germline J gene. This rearrangement joins TRBV5-5 to TRBJ2-1; 14 bases are shared with TRBD2. The CDR3 runs 15 residues. V trimming: 4 bases; J trimming: 7 bases; junction bases outside the gene matches: 4. CDR1 is SGHKS and CDR2 is YYEKEE in the germline V gene (reference sequence). The sequenced part of the CDR3 DNA is TGTGCCAGCAGCCCTAGACTAGCGGGGGGGAATGAG. Its translation: CASSPRLAGGNE. The full CDR3 reads CASSPRLAGGNEQFF.

This clone has only a few counts. The sequenced fragment ends 3 residues before the CDR3 boundary, so the rest is inferred from the germline J gene. The chain joins TRBV7-9 to TRBJ1-6; TRBD1 might be the D (5 bases). V was clipped by 6 bases and J by 5 bases, with 11 bases between them. Germline assignment: CDR1 SEHNR and CDR2 FQNEAQ (reference sequence). The CDR3 totals 14 residues. The covered CDR3 bases are TGTGCCAGCAGTACCACGGGGGATAATTCACCC. This gives the protein CASSTTGDNSP. Given in full, the CDR3 is CASSTTGDNSPLHF.

This clone turned up a few times. The read halts 3 residues ahead of the CDR3 end, with the missing end drawn from the germline J gene. The chain employs TRBV23-1 and TRBJ2-3; TRBD1 is a possible D gene (7 bases). TRBV23-1 is recorded as an ORF, its role being uncertain. CDR3 length: 15 residues. The germline V and J ends were trimmed by 0 bases and 3 bases, with 10 bases remaining between them. The sequenced CDR3 bases are TGCGCCAGCAGTCAATCGGAGGGGGCAACAGATACG. It is translated as CASSQSEGATDT. The entire CDR3 sequence reads CASSQSEGATDTQYF.

Of note for this clone: Read sequence stops 3 residues before the CDR3 end, and the germline J gene provides the missing end. The chain has TRBV7-6 and TRBJ2-1, with a tentative D call TRBD1 (6 bases). The CDR3 totals 16 residues. Germline V gene data show CDR1 as SGHVS and CDR2 as FNYEAQ. The ends were cut back, 5 bases at V and 3 bases at J, with 17 bases in the middle. The covered CDR3 bases are TGTGCCAGCAGCCCGAACCGACAGGCCATCTACAATGAG. Translation gives CASSPNRQAIYNE. The complete CDR3 reads CASSPNRQAIYNEQFF.

About this clone itself: The missing CDR3 end, 3 residues past where the read stops, is filled in from the germline J gene. The chain carries TRBV2 and TRBJ1-2; TRBD1 matches at 9 bases. The CDR3 is made up of 14 amino acids. With 5 bases clipped from V and 2 bases from J, the junction kept 3 bases outside the gene matches. CDR1 and CDR2 from the germline V gene are SNHLY and FYNNEI. CDR3 DNA, as far as it was read: TGTGCCAGCAGTTCACAGGGGGCCAACTATGGC. It specifies CASSSQGANYG. The whole CDR3 is CASSSQGANYGYTF.

This clone was detected a few times. The CDR3 goes on 3 residues after the read ends, and that part is filled in from the germline J gene. V is TRBV7-9 and J is TRBJ2-5; TRBD1 matches at 9 bases. Germline V CDR1 and CDR2: SEHNR, FQNEAQ (reference sequence). The V gene end was trimmed by 5 bases and the J gene end by 4 bases; junction bases not matched to a gene: 2. CDR3 length: 13 amino acids. The sequenced CDR3 bases are TGTGCCAGCAGCCGACAGGGGGGAGAGACC. Translating gives CASSRQGGET. The whole CDR3 reads CASSRQGGETQYF.

This clone was seen a handful of times. The CDR3 goes on 3 residues after the read ends, and that part is filled in from the germline J gene. The chain recombines TRBV20-1 with TRBJ2-5, with TRBD2 matching over 7 bases. Trimming at V came to 2 bases and at J to 2 bases, leaving 5 bases not matched to a gene. This CDR3 comprises 14 residues. CDR1 and CDR2 from the germline V gene are DFQATT and SNEGSKA (reference sequence). The CDR3 here is CSARRGGVQETQYF. The sequenced CDR3 bases are TGCAGTGCTAGAAGGGGAGGGGTGCAAGAGACC.

As for this clone: The missing CDR3 end, 3 residues past where the read stops, is filled in from the germline J gene. The chain employs TRBV19 and TRBJ2-7, with 7 bases fitting TRBD2. This CDR3 has 12 residues. Trimming took 9 bases from V and 6 from J; bases not matched to a gene: 8. The germline V gene has CDR1 LNHDA and CDR2 SQIVND (reference sequence). The sequenced CDR3 bases are TGTGCCAGAGCGGGGATAAGTGGCGAG. Its translation is CARAGISGE. The full CDR3 protein is CARAGISGEQYF.

Regarding this clone: The sequenced fragment ends 3 residues before the CDR3 boundary, so the rest is inferred from the germline J gene. J is TRBJ2-7 and V is TRBV5-1; 9 nucleotides align to TRBD1. The junction had 6 bases not matched to a gene; V was cut back by 3 bases and J by 2 bases. Germline CDR1 and CDR2: SGHRS and YFSETQ. The CDR3 runs to 15 residues. The CDR3 loop reads CASSSTGGRTYEQYF. CDR3 DNA (partial): TGCGCCAGCAGCTCCACAGGGGGCAGAACCTACGAG.

This clone was seen more than once but under ten times. Read sequence stops 3 residues before the CDR3 end, and the germline J gene provides the missing end. This sequence joins TRBV27 and TRBJ2-7, with TRBD1 matching over 7 bases. V was clipped by 2 bases and J by 2 bases; unmatched bases: 3. CDR1 and CDR2 from the germline V gene are MNHEY and SMNVEV (reference sequence). The CDR3 extends over 14 amino acids. The part of the CDR3 DNA that was read is TGTGCCAGCAGTTTAGACAGGGATGCCTACGAG. Translation: CASSLDRDAYE. The whole CDR3 sequence is CASSLDRDAYEQYF.

In its sample, this clone was seen a few times. The read gets to within 3 residues of the CDR3 end, and the germline J gene fills in the rest. This chain links TRBV6-2 or TRBV6-3 with TRBJ1-5; TRBD1 aligns across 7 bases. J gave up 0 bases and V 4 bases, and 3 bases lay outside the gene matches. CDR3 length: 15 residues. Germline V gene lookup returns CDR1 MNHEY and CDR2 SVGEGT. The covered CDR3 bases are TGTGCCAGCAGTTCGACAGGGTATAGCAATCAGCCC. It codes for CASSSTGYSNQP. In full, the CDR3 is CASSSTGYSNQPQHF.

This clone occurred a few times. With the read ending 3 residues before the CDR3 end, the germline J gene is used to fill in that end. The rearrangement uses TRBV7-2 and TRBJ2-1; D ambiguous. From germline, CDR1 is SGHTA and CDR2 FQGNSA. There are 14 residues in the CDR3. V gave up 4 bases and J gave up 0 bases, with 7 bases separating them. Incomplete CDR3 DNA: TGTGCCAGCAGCTCCCAGAGCTCCTACAATGAG. Translated, it gives CASSSQSSYNE. The full-length CDR3 reads as CASSSQSSYNEQFF. The full variable domain, rest sourced from reference TRBV7-2 and TRBJ2-1, is GAGVSQSPSNKVTEKGKDVELRCDPISGHTALYWYRQSLGQGLEFLIYFQGNSAPDKSGLPSDRFSAERTGGSVSTLTIQRTQQEDSAVYLCASSSQSSYNEQFFGPGTRLTVL.

The table lists this clone with a few counts. The CDR3 end falls 3 residues outside the read, so it is completed with the germline J gene. V is TRBV7-2 and J is TRBJ2-7, with D unclear. The CDR3 totals 14 residues. Germline lookup yields CDR1 SGHTA and CDR2 FQGNSA. The germline V and J ends were trimmed by 5 bases and 2 bases, with 13 bases remaining between them. The part of the CDR3 DNA that was read is TGTGCCAGCAGCCAATCAGGTTATCCCTACGAG. It translates to CASSQSGYPYE. The CDR3, in full, reads CASSQSGYPYEQYF.

Notes on this clone: The sequenced fragment ends 3 residues before the CDR3 boundary, so the rest is inferred from the germline J gene. V gene TRBV5-3 combines with J gene TRBJ2-1; TRBD2 is a possible D gene (7 bases). TRBV5-3 is reported as an ORF; its role is uncertain. The CDR3 has 15 amino acids. V lost 0 bases and J lost 3, with 10 bases in between. CDR3: CARSLAGGDYNEQFF. The part of the CDR3 DNA that was read is TGTGCCAGAAGCTTGGCGGGGGGCGACTACAATGAG.

As for this clone: The CDR3 end lies 3 residues beyond the end of the read and is filled in from the germline J gene. V gene TRBV29-1 combines with J gene TRBJ2-7, with 8 bases fitting TRBD2. Unmatched junction bases numbered 10, after V lost 6 bases and J lost 6 bases. This CDR3 is 13 amino acids long. In germline, CDR1 is SQVTM, CDR2 ANQGSEA. The sequenced CDR3 bases are TGCAGCGTCACCCGGGGGGGGCAGGGCGAG. Its protein product is CSVTRGGQGE. The CDR3 as a whole reads CSVTRGGQGEQYF.

Points on this clone: The sequence runs out 3 residues before the end of the CDR3; the remainder is reconstructed from the germline J gene. This chain joins TRBV18 and TRBJ1-6, with TRBD1 matching over 8 bases. Trimming took 3 bases from V and 7 from J; bases not matched to a gene: 8. Looked up from germline, CDR1 is KGHSH and CDR2 is LQKENI. The CDR3 totals 16 residues. CDR3 DNA (partial): TGTGCCAGCTCACCTGGACAGGGAGTTATGAATTCACCC. As protein: CASSPGQGVMNSP. From start to end, the CDR3 is CASSPGQGVMNSPLHF.

About this clone: The CDR3 is cut off 3 residues early in the read; its end comes from the germline J gene. The chain combines TRBV18 with TRBJ1-5, with a tentative D call TRBD1 (5 bases). Germline loops: CDR1 KGHSH, CDR2 LQKENI. The CDR3 contains 17 residues. Deletions cut 3 bases from V and 2 bases from J, with 17 bases between. CDR3 DNA (partial): TGTGCCAGCTCACCGGATGCCCAGGGCTCGGGCAATCAGCCC. This codes for CASSPDAQGSGNQP. The complete CDR3 reads CASSPDAQGSGNQPQHF.